A single sample is the source of the 30 T cell receptor beta chains below, sequenced in a study of graft-versus-host responses after intestinal transplantation (dated by TCRdb to the early 2020s). Their antigen targets remain unknown. Libraries came from the immunoSEQ multiplex PCR assay. Not all clones reach the TCRdb copy of this immuneACCESS table, which keeps in-frame sequences only. Checked studies attribute under half of the gap to unresolved V genes and leave the rest unexplained. The sample has over 100,000 clones on record, more than 80% of them singletons. The ten most abundant clones make up 0.2% to 0.25% of the sample. This sample's time point label indicates: cells obtained before transplantation from donor or recipient. The specimen was unstimulated CD4+ T cells sorted from spleen or lymph node cells, collected before transplant. The receptors originated from a human donor who was the organ donor for an intestinal transplant.

This rearrangement joins TRBV5-8 to TRBJ1-5; D gene unclear. Germline V lookup: CDR1 SGHTS, CDR2 YDEGEE. The CDR3 consists of 14 residues. With 2 bases removed from V and 4 bases from J, the gap between germline ends came to 10 bases. The DNA of the CDR3 is TGTGCCAGCAGCTTCTGGTCGGGGAATCAGCCCCAGCATTTT. It is translated as CASSFWSGNQPQHF. The variable domain in full, with the rest retrieved from reference TRBV5-8 and TRBJ1-5, is EAGVTQSPTHLIKTRGQQATLRCSPISGHTSVYWYQQALGLGLQFLLWYDEGEERNRGNFPPRFSGRQFPNYSSELNVNALELEDSALYLCASSFWSGNQPQHFGDGTRLSIL.

CDR3 nucleotides: TGTGCCAGCAGCCCCCTAGGAGTAGCGGGCTCCTACGAGCAGTACTTC. Its translation is CASSPLGVAGSYEQYF. The chain recombines TRBV9 with TRBJ2-7; TRBD2 matches at 7 bases. The V segment lost 4 bases and the J segment 0 bases; nucleotides outside the gene matches: 10. CDR1 is SGDLS, CDR2 YYNGEE, per germline. There are 16 residues in the CDR3.

The gene calls are TRBV29-1 and TRBJ2-7; D possibly corresponds to TRBD2 (7 bases). CDR3 size: 13 residues. V was shortened by 3 bases and J by 6 bases, with 15 bases between the two germline ends. The V gene's germline CDR1 is SQVTM and CDR2 ANQGSEA. CDR3: CSVDRGGAGEQYF. The DNA for the CDR3 is TGCAGCGTTGACAGGGGAGGGGCCGGCGAGCAGTACTTC.

This chain uses TRBV6-6 with TRBJ1-4; D is undetermined. V lost 6 bases, J lost 7 bases, and 6 bases lay in between. The length of the CDR3 is 11 residues. Germline V gene data show CDR1 as MNHNY and CDR2 as SVGAGI (reference sequence). CDR3 loop: CASRSGEKLFF. CDR3 nucleotides: TGTGCCAGCAGGTCAGGTGAAAAACTGTTTTTT.

V usage is TRBV7-2 and J usage is TRBJ1-3; 7 positions agree with TRBD1. CDR3 length: 16 amino acids. Trimming cost V 5 bases and J 0 bases; bases outside gene matches: 7. CDR1 is SGHTA and CDR2 is FQGNSA in the germline V gene. The CDR3 loop is CASSPGQAHSGNTIYF. The CDR3 bases are TGTGCCAGCAGCCCCGGACAGGCACACTCTGGAAACACCATATATTTT.

The rearrangement links TRBV19 to TRBJ1-5; D call uncertain. Per the germline V gene, CDR1 is LNHDA and CDR2 is SQIVND (reference sequence). The CDR3 spans 16 residues. V was pared by 6 bases and J by 0 bases, with 15 bases between. CDR3 sequence: CASSRTPAGSNQPQHF. The CDR3 DNA sequence: TGTGCCAGTAGCCGAACCCCGGCGGGTAGCAATCAGCCCCAGCATTTT.

This chain connects TRBV19 to TRBJ2-7; TRBD1 matches at 8 bases. The CDR3 is 13 residues long. Germline V lookup: CDR1 LNHDA, CDR2 SQIVND (reference sequence). Unmatched junction bases numbered 6, after V lost 9 bases and J lost 2 bases. The CDR3 bases are TGTGCCAGCAGCAGGGACAGGACCTACGAGCAGTACTTC. Translating gives CASSRDRTYEQYF.

The CDR3 loop reads CASSFPDQNEQFF. The CDR3 nucleotides are TGTGCCAGCAGCTTCCCTGACCAGAATGAGCAGTTCTTC. The rearrangement uses TRBV7-9 and TRBJ2-1, with D unclear. The V and J ends lost 3 bases and 7 bases respectively, with 10 bases between them. This CDR3 is 13 amino acids long. Germline CDR1 SEHNR, CDR2 FQNEAQ (reference sequence). Combining the CDR3 with reference TRBV7-9 and TRBJ2-1 gives the whole variable domain DTGVSQNPRHKITKRGQNVTFRCDPISEHNRLYWYRQTLGQGPEFLTYFQNEAQLEKSRLLSDRFSAERPKGSFSTLEIQRTEQGDSAMYLCASSFPDQNEQFFGPGTRLTVL.

The chain joins TRBV19 to TRBJ2-7; TRBD2 matches 10 bases. V lost 1 base, J lost 4 bases, and 4 bases stayed unmatched. The germline V gene encodes CDR1 LNHDA and CDR2 SQIVND (reference sequence). This CDR3 has 15 amino acids. CDR3 in amino acids: CASSIGTSGPYEQYF. For the CDR3, the DNA is TGTGCCAGTAGTATAGGGACTAGCGGACCGTACGAGCAGTACTTC.

The chain joins TRBV6-5 to TRBJ2-7; D is possibly TRBD1 or TRBD2 (5 bases each). Germline loops: CDR1 MNHEY, CDR2 SVGAGI. The V and J ends lost 5 bases and 12 bases respectively, with 23 bases between them. There are 14 residues in the CDR3. CDR3 sequence: CASSPTGTLPMWYF. In nucleotides, the CDR3 is TGTGCCAGCAGTCCCACCGGGACCCTCCCTATGTGGTACTTC.

The genes are TRBV7-2 and TRBJ1-2; 10 bases are shared with TRBD1. The CDR3 loop spans 14 amino acids. CDR1 is SGHTA and CDR2 is FQGNSA in the germline V gene. V shed 6 bases, J shed 2 bases, and the junction held 3 bases outside the gene matches. CDR3 loop: CASRPTGGNYGYTF. Here the CDR3 DNA reads TGTGCCAGCAGACCGACAGGGGGCAACTATGGCTACACCTTC.

The chain recombines TRBV11-2 with TRBJ1-1, with 7 bases identical to TRBD1. There are 15 residues in the CDR3. The V segment lost 1 base and the J segment 6 bases; nucleotides outside the gene matches: 8. Germline assignment: CDR1 SGHAT and CDR2 FQNNGV. The CDR3 DNA sequence: TGTGCCAGCAGCTTAGCGGGAGGGGGCGACGCTGAAGCTTTCTTT. Translation: CASSLAGGGDAEAFF.

V usage is TRBV2 and J usage is TRBJ2-7, with 8 bases that match TRBD2. This CDR3 comprises 13 residues. With 4 bases clipped from V and 4 bases from J, the junction kept 3 bases outside the gene matches. Germline lookup yields CDR1 SNHLY and CDR2 FYNNEI. CDR3: CASSAGGRYEQYF. The CDR3 nucleotides read TGTGCCAGCAGTGCCGGCGGGAGGTACGAGCAGTACTTC.

The rearrangement uses TRBV7-6 and TRBJ2-1; 7 bases line up with TRBD1. Germline lookup yields CDR1 SGHVS and CDR2 FNYEAQ. CDR3 length: 14 amino acids. With 3 bases clipped from V and 9 bases from J, the junction kept 8 bases outside the gene matches. The CDR3 here is CASSFRTGLGEQFF. Written as DNA, the CDR3 is TGTGCCAGCAGCTTTAGGACAGGACTGGGTGAGCAGTTCTTC.

Details on this clone: A junction end diverges from the germline sequence, so it may reflect a read error. The V gene is TRBV7-7, the J gene TRBJ2-2, with D perhaps matching TRBD1 (6 bases). Germline CDR1 is SSHAT and CDR2 is FNYEAQ (reference sequence). CDR3 size: 14 residues. CDR3 residues: CASSLNPGDGELFF. For the CDR3, the DNA is TGTGCTAGCAGCTTAAACCCAGGGGACGGGGAGCTGTTTTTT.

The genes are TRBV5-6 and TRBJ2-2; tentative D call: TRBD2 (7 bases). Between the trimmed V and J ends, which lost 4 bases and 1 base, there was a span of 20 bases. Looked up from germline, CDR1 is SGHDT and CDR2 is YYEEEE. This CDR3 spans 18 amino acids. For the CDR3, the DNA is TGTGCCAGCAGCCCGTCGAGGGGGGAGGGCCTGAACACCGGGGAGCTGTTTTTT. Its protein product is CASSPSRGEGLNTGELFF.

This clone was seen just once. The CDR3 region is CASSYPGSNYGYTF. The CDR3 nucleotides are TGCGCCAGCTCCTACCCGGGGTCTAACTATGGCTACACCTTC. The chain has TRBV10-1 and TRBJ1-2; D unresolved. The CDR3 loop spans 14 amino acids. In germline, CDR1 is WNHNN, CDR2 SYGVQD (reference sequence). Trimming cost V 8 bases and J 0 bases, with 13 bases left between them.

The chain employs TRBV4-1 and TRBJ2-5, with 7 bases identical to TRBD1. CDR1 and CDR2 from the germline V gene are MGHRA and YSYEKL. The J segment lost 2 bases and the V segment lost 1 base, leaving 10 bases of the junction unmatched. The CDR3 length is 17 residues. CDR3 sequence (DNA): TGCGCCAGCAGCCAAGTCTTCCAGGGGGTAGTACAAGAGACCCAGTACTTC. Its translation is CASSQVFQGVVQETQYF.

The chain is built from TRBV6-6 and TRBJ2-1; D may be TRBD1 (5 bases). The V end lost 2 bases, the J end lost 5 bases, and 7 bases lay between the germline ends. Germline CDR1 and CDR2: MNHNY and SVGAGI (reference sequence). This CDR3 has 13 amino acids. As DNA, the CDR3 is TGTGCCAGCAGTTACCCGACAGACAATGAGCAGTTCTTC. It is translated as CASSYPTDNEQFF.

The chain carries TRBV18 and TRBJ1-2; perhaps TRBD1 as D (5 bases). CDR3 length: 13 amino acids. The V gene lost 2 bases and the J gene lost 6 bases, with 10 bases spanning the gap. Germline CDR1 is KGHSH and CDR2 is LQKENI. This CDR3 reads CASSPGTDHGYTF. The DNA for the CDR3 is TGTGCCAGCTCACCAGGGACGGACCATGGCTACACCTTC.

This chain uses TRBV5-1 with TRBJ2-5; maybe TRBD1 (6 bases). The CDR3 covers 14 residues. V shed 0 bases and J shed 2 bases, with 8 bases lying between them. Germline CDR1 and CDR2: SGHRS and YFSETQ. The CDR3 sequence: CASSLGTVQETQYF. The CDR3 DNA follows: TGCGCCAGCAGCTTGGGGACAGTACAAGAGACCCAGTACTTC.

The J gene is TRBJ1-3, the V gene TRBV2; D is unresolved. The CDR3 has 15 residues. Per germline, CDR1 SNHLY and CDR2 FYNNEI. V was cut by 4 bases and J by 0 bases, with 10 bases left in between. Here the CDR3 reads CASSALQSSGNTIYF. In nucleotides, the CDR3 is TGTGCCAGCAGTGCCCTACAAAGCTCTGGAAACACCATATATTTT.

The chain joins TRBV7-2 to TRBJ2-4, with a tentative D call TRBD2 (6 bases). The V and J ends lost 6 bases and 6 bases respectively, with 6 bases between them. Per germline, CDR1 SGHTA and CDR2 FQGNSA. This CDR3 contains 11 residues. The CDR3 region is CASRAGNIQYF. The CDR3 DNA reads TGTGCCAGCAGAGCGGGAAACATTCAGTACTTC.

This chain links TRBV2 with TRBJ2-7; possibly TRBD1 or TRBD2 for D (7 bases each). V lost 6 bases and J 4 bases, leaving 19 bases between the germline ends. Germline V CDR1 and CDR2: SNHLY, FYNNEI. The CDR3 is 15 residues long. The CDR3 nucleotides are TGTGCCAGCAGGCTCAAATTCCAGGGGGGGTACGAGCAGTACTTC. The encoded protein is CASRLKFQGGYEQYF.

The rearrangement joins TRBV5-1 to TRBJ2-1; D could derive from TRBD1 or TRBD2 (5 bases each). Trimming cost V 1 base and J 8 bases, with 31 bases left between them. The CDR3 contains 20 residues. Germline assignment: CDR1 SGHRS and CDR2 YFSETQ. The CDR3 is CASSLMPTGVSSRRNDEQFF. CDR3 in DNA: TGCGCCAGCAGCTTGATGCCCACAGGCGTCTCGTCGCGGAGGAACGATGAGCAGTTCTTC.

The chain has TRBV4-2 and TRBJ2-7, with TRBD1 matching 8 bases. Germline values: CDR1 LGHNA, CDR2 YNFKEQ. V was clipped by 4 bases and J by 4 bases; unmatched bases: 9. This CDR3 comprises 15 residues. The CDR3 region is CASSPPGTGGYEQYF. The CDR3 DNA sequence: TGTGCCAGCAGCCCCCCCGGGACAGGTGGATACGAGCAGTACTTC.

This clone was picked up one time. The gene calls are TRBV6-5 and TRBJ1-5; D uncertain. The CDR3 contains 12 residues. Germline V gene sequence: CDR1 MNHEY, CDR2 SVGAGI. V was pared by 6 bases and J by 9 bases, with 12 bases between. This CDR3 reads CASSGAGRPQHF. The CDR3, as DNA: TGTGCCAGCAGCGGCGCCGGTCGGCCCCAGCATTTT.

The chain joins TRBV5-5 to TRBJ2-7; TRBD1 agrees at 7 bases. The CDR3 consists of 15 residues. In germline, CDR1 is SGHKS, CDR2 YYEKEE (reference sequence). J was trimmed by 1 base and V by 0 bases; bases with no gene match: 4. CDR3: CASSLEGGGSYEQYF. CDR3 coding DNA: TGTGCCAGCAGCTTGGAAGGGGGCGGGTCCTACGAGCAGTACTTC.

Note on this clone: This same CDR3 is encoded by further DNA sequences in the sample. This chain links TRBV7-2 with TRBJ2-7; tentative D call: TRBD2 (6 bases). The CDR3 is 15 amino acids. The germline gives CDR1 SGHTA, CDR2 FQGNSA. Trimming cost V 0 bases and J 0 bases, with 9 bases left between them. The DNA of the CDR3 is TGTGCCAGCAGCTTAGCGGGAGGAAGCTCCTACGAGCAGTACTTC. It encodes CASSLAGGSSYEQYF.

About this clone itself: The germline gene is not matched at one end of the junction; a read error may be the cause. V usage is TRBV7-7 and J usage is TRBJ2-2; tentatively, D is TRBD1 (8 bases). The length of the CDR3 is 14 residues. Germline CDR1 and CDR2: SSHAT and FNYEAQ (reference sequence). The DNA of the CDR3 is TGTGCTAGCAGCGGGACAGGTCACACCGGGGAGCTGTTTTTT. It translates to CASSGTGHTGELFF.